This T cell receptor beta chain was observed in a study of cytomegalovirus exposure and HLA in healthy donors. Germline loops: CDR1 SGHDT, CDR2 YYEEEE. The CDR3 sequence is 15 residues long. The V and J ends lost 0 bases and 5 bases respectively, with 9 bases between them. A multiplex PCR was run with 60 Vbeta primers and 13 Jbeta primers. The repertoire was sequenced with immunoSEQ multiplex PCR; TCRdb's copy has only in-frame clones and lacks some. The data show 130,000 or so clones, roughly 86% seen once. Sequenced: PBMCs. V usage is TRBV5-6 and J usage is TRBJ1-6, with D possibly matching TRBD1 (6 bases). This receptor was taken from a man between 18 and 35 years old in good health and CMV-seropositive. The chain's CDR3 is CASSLGQANNSPLHF. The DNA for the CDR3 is TGTGCCAGCAGCTTGGGACAGGCAAATAATTCACCCCTCCACTTT.